Here is one TCR beta chain with its context. Its antigen is unknown. Base-call qualities are not available, and no considerably larger clone is one nucleotide away. The germline V end is reduced by 4 bases and the J end by 4 bases; junction bases left unmatched: 3. CDR1 SGHKS and CDR2 YYEKEE were looked up in the germline V gene (reference sequence). Spanning cysteine to phenylalanine, the CDR3 consists of 14 amino acids. CDR3 DNA only is kept here, 42 bases in frame from base 1. These data are taken from a study of beta chain features in type 1 diabetes (dated by TCRdb to the late 2010s). In terms of the full investigation: Patients and healthy donors did not differ in mean age, gender distribution, total cell number or subset yield. The study compared TCRB repertoires of sorted circulating CD4+ T cell subsets between recently diagnosed type 1 diabetes patients and matched healthy donors. A total of over 90,000,000 sorted cells were examined across all samples, and a strong correlation was observed between cell number per subset and RNA yield. Whereas all 30 or so donors provided naive and central memory subsets, regulatory and stem cell-like memory subsets were isolated from just 8 patients and roughly eight healthy donors. General study outcomes and caveats: PCR might favor shorter templates, but patient and control samples were amplified and corrected together, so any skew would affect both groups equally. A moderate but significant shortening of TCRB CDR3 length was observed in type 1 diabetes patients in all four CD4+ subsets. Because the HLA sub-analyses included only small numbers of individuals, any influence of HLA type on TCRB rearrangement was left unresolved. At VDJ recombination sites, patients with type 1 diabetes made fewer insertions and deleted more nucleotides, a pattern implying thymic rearrangement abnormalities. The naive, central memory and regulatory TCRB repertoires appeared to resemble one another more closely among patients than among healthy donors. Because cDNA rather than genomic DNA was sequenced, highly expressing activated cells could have been over-represented, although no difference in activation and CD3 levels was found between groups.

Each donor gave one peripheral blood draw, approximately 120 mL on average, collected into heparinised tubes. A BD FACSAria II and a panel including CD45RO, CCR7, CD25, CD127, CD95 and CD27 were used to sort naive, central memory, regulatory and stem cell-like memory CD4+ T cells. A purity above 95% was achieved for all sorted populations. PBMCs were isolated right away by Lymphoprep density gradient centrifugation and were stained directly, without culture. So that batch effects would be minimized, each experiment stained and sorted samples in pairs, pairing one healthy donor with one patient. The entire amount of isolated RNA was reverse transcribed using the High Capacity cDNA Reverse Transcription Kit, so the sequenced TCRB transcripts were expressed ones. Deep immunoSEQ sequencing was applied to naive, central memory and regulatory T cell samples, giving an average of roughly 3.5 million total reads per sample. Sorted cells were lysed in RLT buffer, and RNA was extracted using DNase-treated RNeasy Micro or Mini kits according to cell number. To prevent cross-contamination, every cell subset was processed on its own, while patient and healthy donor samples were processed together. Using the immunoSEQ multiplex PCR, TCRB sequences were amplified from cDNA into 87-bp fragments spanning the CDR3 region. The amplicons were sequenced using the Illumina HiSeq platform. Per the source publication's procedure: PCR bias was corrected computationally using synthetic template baselines, and reads within Hamming distance 2 were collapsed, with unmergeable singletons discarded. Reads were aligned to IMGT to assign V, D and J genes, CDR3 length, and insertions or deletions at six rearrangement sites. Clonotype counts were normalized to sorted cell number within each subset before computing true diversity and Gini coefficients with the tcR R package. The overlap coefficient, calculated on TCRB nucleotide sequences, was used to measure repertoire sharing. As a proxy for the pre-selection repertoire, out-of-frame TCRB sequences from naive cells were analyzed. Drawn from immuneACCESS, this table holds only the in-frame rearrangements with V and J called that TCRdb kept. Clones are partly lost; checked studies trace under half to an unresolved V gene and leave the rest unexplained. V and J calls plus clone size are reproduced from that table; the DNA served to infer D and trimming. The sample table records 900,000 or so clones; 17% of these occur just once. Of the sample, 0.02% to 0.03% falls within the top ten clones.

The TCR sequence derives from a woman aged 18-29 years in good health. The chain links TRBV5-5 with TRBJ2-3, with 10 bases aligning to TRBD2. Sequencing used naive CD4+ T cells from blood. In the paper's terms, the cell subset or site label means: true naive CD4+ T cells. At the DNA level, the sequence is TGTGCCAGCAGCCTAGCGGGAGCAGCAGATACGCAGTATTTT. Protein translation: CASSLAGAADTQYF.